Listed here are 16 T cell receptor beta chains from one sample, sequenced in a study of T cell repertoires in ileal Crohn's disease. Profiled with immunoSEQ multiplex PCR; TCRdb holds only in-frame clones, not every one. The repertoire has roughly 9,600 clones, 76% of them found once; the top ten carry 25%. The sequencing sample was made of ileal tissue. The receptor set was obtained from an adult with Crohn's disease.

This sequence joins TRBV6-5 and TRBJ2-5; TRBD2 matches at 7 bases. This CDR3 is 15 amino acids long. Germline CDR1 reads MNHEY; CDR2 reads SVGAGI. V was pared by 7 bases and J by 6 bases, with 14 bases of the junction left unmatched. The CDR3: CASTPWEGGQQTQYF. The DNA of the CDR3 is TGTGCCAGCACCCCCTGGGAGGGAGGGCAGCAGACCCAGTACTTC.

The chain combines TRBV27 with TRBJ2-1, with 7 bases lining up with TRBD2. Germline trimming cut 5 bases from V and 6 bases from J; bases unmatched to any gene: 7. This CDR3 region has 14 residues. Germline CDR1 MNHEY, CDR2 SMNVEV (reference sequence). The CDR3 sequence: CASSPKPGGNEQFF. The CDR3 region has the DNA TGTGCCAGCAGTCCGAAGCCGGGGGGCAATGAGCAGTTCTTC.

This sequence joins TRBV6-1 and TRBJ1-2; D gene uncertain. Per the germline V gene, CDR1 is MNHNS and CDR2 is SASEGT. The CDR3 consists of 15 residues. V gave up 8 bases and J gave up 4 bases, with 20 bases separating them. Here the CDR3 reads CASAPLKDAGYGYTF. The DNA of the CDR3 is TGTGCCAGCGCCCCCTTAAAGGACGCGGGCTATGGCTACACCTTC.

The rearrangement links TRBV6-1 to TRBJ1-5; 8 bases map to TRBD1. The CDR3 is 15 residues long. V lost 5 bases to trimming and J lost 4 bases; unmatched junction nucleotides: 7. The germline V gene has CDR1 MNHNS and CDR2 SASEGT. CDR3 protein: CASSRRDRQNQPQHF. The CDR3, as DNA: TGTGCCAGCAGTAGACGGGACAGGCAAAATCAGCCCCAGCATTTT.

This clone is medium-sized. The chain recombines TRBV28 with TRBJ2-3; 10 bases are shared with TRBD2. Germline lookup yields CDR1 MDHEN and CDR2 SYDVKM. The CDR3 runs to 17 residues. Germline trimming cut 7 bases from V and 2 bases from J; bases unmatched to any gene: 12. The CDR3 DNA reads TGTGCCAGCACCCTTCTCTTAGCGGGGGGACCCACAGATACGCAGTATTTT. It specifies CASTLLLAGGPTDTQYF.

The V and J genes are TRBV6-1 and TRBJ2-7; D may be TRBD1 (5 bases). Trimming stripped 1 base from V and 4 bases from J, with 14 bases between. The CDR3 runs to 15 residues. Germline CDR1 is MNHNS and CDR2 is SASEGT. The CDR3 region has the DNA TGTGCCAGCAGTGAAGGGGGCTGGGGTAGATACGAGCAGTACTTC. Its translation is CASSEGGWGRYEQYF.

The chain links TRBV30 to TRBJ2-7, with a possible D match to TRBD1 (6 bases). Germline assignment: CDR1 GTSNPN and CDR2 SVGIG (reference sequence). Trimming took 0 bases from V and 2 from J, leaving 11 bases between them. CDR3 length equals 14 residues. CDR3 sequence reads: CAWSVQGPAYEQYF. CDR3 DNA: TGTGCCTGGAGTGTTCAGGGGCCAGCCTACGAGCAGTACTTC.

This chain uses TRBV25-1 with TRBJ2-7, with TRBD2 as a possible D gene (7 bases). This CDR3 contains 16 residues. CDR1 is MGHDK and CDR2 is SYGVNS in the germline V gene. Trimming removed 3 bases at V and 1 base at J, with 16 bases between. CDR3 in amino acids: CASSDTGGARSYEQYF. The DNA of the CDR3 is TGTGCCAGCAGTGACACGGGGGGCGCAAGGTCCTACGAGCAGTACTTC.

J is TRBJ2-6 and V is TRBV7-2, with TRBD2 as a possible D gene (7 bases). The CDR3 has 18 amino acids. Per germline, CDR1 SGHTA and CDR2 FQGNSA. Trimming left V 0 bases short and J 2 bases short, with 14 bases between. CDR3 sequence reads: CASSLAGGGGTGANVLTF. As DNA, the CDR3 is TGTGCCAGCAGCTTAGCGGGGGGAGGGGGAACTGGGGCCAACGTCCTGACTTTC.

The chain employs TRBV28 and TRBJ2-7; 13 bases fit TRBD2. The CDR3 is 17 amino acids. Germline CDR1 is MDHEN and CDR2 is SYDVKM. V was pared by 4 bases and J by 2 bases, with 8 bases of the junction left unmatched. The CDR3 here is CASSSLAGGLRPYEQYF. CDR3 DNA: TGTGCCAGCAGTTCACTAGCGGGAGGGCTGAGACCCTACGAGCAGTACTTC.

For the CDR3, the DNA is TGTGCCAGCAGTGACTCGGCCGGGGTCAGAGCCAACGTCCTGACTTTC. Its protein product is CASSDSAGVRANVLTF. The gene calls are TRBV6-4 and TRBJ2-6; possible D gene TRBD2, 5 bases. This CDR3 contains 16 residues. Between the trimmed V and J ends, which lost 0 bases and 7 bases, there was a span of 13 bases. Germline values: CDR1 MRHNA, CDR2 SNTAGT.

This clone appeared a single time. J is TRBJ2-1 and V is TRBV11-3, with TRBD2 matching over 9 bases. Germline V gene sequence: CDR1 SGHNT, CDR2 YENEEA. The CDR3 length is 15 residues. The V gene end was trimmed by 3 bases and the J gene end by 5 bases; junction bases not matched to a gene: 5. DNA of the CDR3: TGTGCCAGCAGCTTGAGCGGGGGGCCCCACAATGAGCAGTTCTTC. Its protein is CASSLSGGPHNEQFF.

This clone appeared a single time. The gene calls are TRBV5-1 and TRBJ2-1; tentatively, D is TRBD1 (6 bases). The CDR3 loop spans 13 amino acids. CDR1 is SGHRS, CDR2 YFSETQ, per germline. V lost 4 bases and J lost 10, with 15 bases in between. The CDR3 loop reads CASSGDRPGEQFF. CDR3 bases: TGCGCCAGCAGCGGCGACAGGCCAGGGGAGCAGTTCTTC.

This clone was seen a single time. This chain uses TRBV2 with TRBJ1-2; 9 nucleotides align to TRBD1. Germline assignment: CDR1 SNHLY and CDR2 FYNNEI. The ends lost 11 bases at V and 4 bases at J; junction bases unmatched: 8. The CDR3 covers 13 residues. CDR3 DNA: TGTGCCGGAACCGGGACAGGGATCTATGGCTACACCTTC. This translates into CAGTGTGIYGYTF.

The chain joins TRBV6-5 to TRBJ1-1, with TRBD1 identical over 7 bases. J lost 11 bases, V lost 2 bases, and 14 bases had no gene match. The CDR3 has 15 amino acids. Germline assignment: CDR1 MNHEY and CDR2 SVGAGI. CDR3 residues: CASSYRGTGVTEAFF. In nucleotides, the CDR3 is TGTGCCAGCAGTTACAGAGGCACAGGGGTGACGGAGGCTTTCTTT.

V and J are TRBV2 and TRBJ2-6; D is uncertain. This CDR3 has 13 amino acids. V dropped 6 bases and J dropped 4 bases, with 7 bases sitting between them. Germline CDR1 SNHLY, CDR2 FYNNEI. DNA of the CDR3: TGTGCCAGCAGAGTAGCAGGGGCCAACGTCCTGACTTTC. This translates into CASRVAGANVLTF. The full variable domain, rest sourced from reference TRBV2 and TRBJ2-6, is EPEVTQTPSHQVTQMGQEVILRCVPISNHLYFYWYRQILGQKVEFLVSFYNNEISEKSEIFDDQFSVERPDGSNFTLKIRSTKLEDSAMYFCASRVAGANVLTFGAGSRLTVL.